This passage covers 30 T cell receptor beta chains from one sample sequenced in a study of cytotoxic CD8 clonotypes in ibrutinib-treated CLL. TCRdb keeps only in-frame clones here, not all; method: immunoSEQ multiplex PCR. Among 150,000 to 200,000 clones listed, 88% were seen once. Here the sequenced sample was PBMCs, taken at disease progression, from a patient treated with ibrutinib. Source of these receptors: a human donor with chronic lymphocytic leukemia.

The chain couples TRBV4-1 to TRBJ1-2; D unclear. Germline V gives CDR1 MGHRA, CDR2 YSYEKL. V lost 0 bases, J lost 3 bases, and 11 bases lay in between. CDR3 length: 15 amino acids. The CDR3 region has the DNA TGCGCCAGCAGCCAAGAGCCCAACGGATACTATGGCTACACCTTC. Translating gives CASSQEPNGYYGYTF.

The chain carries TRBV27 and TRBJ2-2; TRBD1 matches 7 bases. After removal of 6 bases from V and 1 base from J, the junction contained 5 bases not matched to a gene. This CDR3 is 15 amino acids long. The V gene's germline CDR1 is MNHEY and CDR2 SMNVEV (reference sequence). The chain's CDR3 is CASSYRDRNTGELFF. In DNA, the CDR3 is TGTGCCAGCAGCTATAGGGACAGGAACACCGGGGAGCTGTTTTTT.

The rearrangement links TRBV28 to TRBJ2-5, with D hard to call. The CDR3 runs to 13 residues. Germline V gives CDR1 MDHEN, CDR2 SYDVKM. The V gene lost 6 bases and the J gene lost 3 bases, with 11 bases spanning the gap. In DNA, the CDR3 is TGTGCCAGCAGGATGAGTGGAGAAGAGACCCAGTACTTC. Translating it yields CASRMSGEETQYF.

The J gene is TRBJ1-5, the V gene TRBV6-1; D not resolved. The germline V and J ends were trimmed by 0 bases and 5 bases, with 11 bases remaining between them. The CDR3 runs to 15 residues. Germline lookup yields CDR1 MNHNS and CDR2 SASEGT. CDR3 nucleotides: TGTGCCAGCAGTGAAGCCTTAGGTTTTGATCAGCCCCAGCATTTT. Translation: CASSEALGFDQPQHF.

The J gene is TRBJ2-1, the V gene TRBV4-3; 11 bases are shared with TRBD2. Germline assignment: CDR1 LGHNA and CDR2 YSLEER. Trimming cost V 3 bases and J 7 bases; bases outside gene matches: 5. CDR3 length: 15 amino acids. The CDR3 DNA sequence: TGCGCCAGCAGCCATCTAGCGGGAGGAGCGAATGAGCAGTTCTTC. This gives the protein CASSHLAGGANEQFF.

CDR3 residues: CASSIFSMDEQFF. DNA of the CDR3: TGTGCCAGTAGTATCTTCTCTATGGATGAGCAGTTCTTC. The chain has TRBV19 and TRBJ2-1, with unresolved D. The CDR3 totals 13 residues. Per germline, CDR1 LNHDA and CDR2 SQIVND (reference sequence). V lost 3 bases, J lost 8 bases, and 11 bases lay in between.

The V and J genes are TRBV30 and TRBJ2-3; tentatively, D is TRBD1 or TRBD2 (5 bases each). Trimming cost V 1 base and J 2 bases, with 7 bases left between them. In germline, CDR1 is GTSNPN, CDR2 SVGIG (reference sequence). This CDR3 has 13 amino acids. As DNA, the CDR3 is TGTGCCTGGAGTGGGGGGAACACAGATACGCAGTATTTT. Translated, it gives CAWSGGNTDTQYF.

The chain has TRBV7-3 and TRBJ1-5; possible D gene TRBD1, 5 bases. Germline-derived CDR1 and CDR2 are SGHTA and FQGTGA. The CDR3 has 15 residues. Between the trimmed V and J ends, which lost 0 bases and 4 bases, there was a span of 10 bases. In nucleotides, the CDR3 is TGTGCCAGCAGCTTAACAGGGGTAGCAAATCAGCCCCAGCATTTT. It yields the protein CASSLTGVANQPQHF.

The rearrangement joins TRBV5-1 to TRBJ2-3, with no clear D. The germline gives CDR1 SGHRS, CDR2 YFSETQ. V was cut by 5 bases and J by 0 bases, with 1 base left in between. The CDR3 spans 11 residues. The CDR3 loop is CASSSTDTQYF. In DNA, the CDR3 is TGCGCCAGCAGTAGCACAGATACGCAGTATTTT. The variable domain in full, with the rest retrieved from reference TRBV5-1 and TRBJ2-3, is KAGVTQTPRYLIKTRGQQVTLSCSPISGHRSVSWYQQTPGQGLQFLFEYFSETQRNKGNFPGRFSGRQFSNSRSEMNVSTLELGDSALYLCASSSTDTQYFGPGTRLTVL.

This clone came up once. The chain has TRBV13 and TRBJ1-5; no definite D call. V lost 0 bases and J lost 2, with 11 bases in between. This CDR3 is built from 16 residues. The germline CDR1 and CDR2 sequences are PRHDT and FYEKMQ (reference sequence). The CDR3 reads CASSLGALGRNQPQHF. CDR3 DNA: TGTGCCAGCAGCTTAGGGGCGCTCGGGCGCAATCAGCCCCAGCATTTT.

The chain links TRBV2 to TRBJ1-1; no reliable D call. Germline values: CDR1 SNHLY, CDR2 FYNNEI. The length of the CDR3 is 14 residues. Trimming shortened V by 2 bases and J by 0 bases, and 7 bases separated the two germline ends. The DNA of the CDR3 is TGTGCCAGCAGTGAAAACAACATGAACACTGAAGCTTTCTTT. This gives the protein CASSENNMNTEAFF.

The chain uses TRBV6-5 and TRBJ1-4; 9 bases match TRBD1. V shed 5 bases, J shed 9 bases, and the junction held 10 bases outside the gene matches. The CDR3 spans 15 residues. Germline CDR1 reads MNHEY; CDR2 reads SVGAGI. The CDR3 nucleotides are TGTGCCAGCAGTACGGAGGGGACAGGGCGGCAAAAACTGTTTTTT. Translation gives CASSTEGTGRQKLFF.

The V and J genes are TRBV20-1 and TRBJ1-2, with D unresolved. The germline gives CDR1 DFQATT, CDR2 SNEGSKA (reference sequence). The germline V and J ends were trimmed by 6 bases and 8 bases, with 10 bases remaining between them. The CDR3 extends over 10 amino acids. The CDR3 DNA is TGCAGTGCCTCACCCAGGGGCTACACCTTC. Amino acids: CSASPRGYTF.

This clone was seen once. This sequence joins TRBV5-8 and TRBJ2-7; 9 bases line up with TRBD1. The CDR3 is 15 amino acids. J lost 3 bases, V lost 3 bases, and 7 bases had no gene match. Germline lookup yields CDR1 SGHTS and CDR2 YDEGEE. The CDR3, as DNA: TGTGCCAGCAGCTGGAGACAGGGGGATCACTACGAGCAGTACTTC. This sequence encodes CASSWRQGDHYEQYF.

The CDR3 sequence is CATSRDMSFYGYTF. The CDR3 nucleotides read TGTGCCACCAGCAGAGATATGAGTTTCTATGGCTACACCTTC. J is TRBJ1-2 and V is TRBV15; D not certain. The CDR3 totals 14 residues. The germline V gene encodes CDR1 LNHNV and CDR2 YYDKDF (reference sequence). V dropped 0 bases and J dropped 4 bases, with 9 bases sitting between them. Variable domain in full (rest from reference TRBV15 and TRBJ1-2): DAMVIQNPRYQVTQFGKPVTLSCSQTLNHNVMYWYQQKSSQAPKLLFHYYDKDFNNEADTPDNFQSRRPNTSFCFLDIRSPGLGDTAMYLCATSRDMSFYGYTFGSGTRLTVV.

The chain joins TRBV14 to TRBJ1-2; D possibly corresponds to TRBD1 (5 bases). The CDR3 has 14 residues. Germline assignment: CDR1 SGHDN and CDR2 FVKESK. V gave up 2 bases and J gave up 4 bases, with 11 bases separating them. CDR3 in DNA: TGTGCCAGCAGCCAAATGGGGCAAGCCTATGGCTACACCTTC. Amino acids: CASSQMGQAYGYTF.

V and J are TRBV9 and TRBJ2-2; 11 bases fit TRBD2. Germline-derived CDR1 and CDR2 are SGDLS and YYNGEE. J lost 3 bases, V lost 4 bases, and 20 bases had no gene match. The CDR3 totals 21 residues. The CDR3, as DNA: TGTGCCAGCAGCCCGCCCCCTAGCGGGAGGCCAACGACCGGGTACACCGGGGAGCTGTTTTTT. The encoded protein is CASSPPPSGRPTTGYTGELFF.

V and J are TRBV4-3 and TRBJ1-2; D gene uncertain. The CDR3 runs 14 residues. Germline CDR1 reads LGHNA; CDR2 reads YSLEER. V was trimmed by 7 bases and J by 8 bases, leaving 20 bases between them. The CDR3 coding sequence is TGCGCCAGCAACCCCACGGTGGAGAATGAGGGCTACACCTTC. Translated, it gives CASNPTVENEGYTF.

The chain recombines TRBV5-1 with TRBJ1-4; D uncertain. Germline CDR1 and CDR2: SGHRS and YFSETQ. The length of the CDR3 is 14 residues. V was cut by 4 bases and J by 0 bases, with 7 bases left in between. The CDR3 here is CASSPDATNEKLFF. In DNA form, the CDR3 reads TGCGCCAGCAGCCCGGATGCAACTAATGAAAAACTGTTTTTT.

CDR3 protein: CASSGQGAYNEQFF. The CDR3 DNA follows: TGTGCCAGCAGCGGACAGGGGGCCTACAATGAGCAGTTCTTC. The rearrangement links TRBV11-1 to TRBJ2-1; 10 nucleotides align to TRBD1. The CDR3 spans 14 residues. Trimming took 5 bases from V and 2 from J; bases not matched to a gene: 0. Germline V lookup: CDR1 SGHAT, CDR2 FQDESV (reference sequence).

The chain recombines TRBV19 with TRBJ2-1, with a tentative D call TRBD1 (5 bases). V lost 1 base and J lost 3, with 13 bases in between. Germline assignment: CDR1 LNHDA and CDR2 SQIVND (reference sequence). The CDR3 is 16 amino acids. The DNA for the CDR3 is TGTGCCAGTAGTATAGCAGGGTCCCGAAGCTACAATGAGCAGTTCTTC. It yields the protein CASSIAGSRSYNEQFF.

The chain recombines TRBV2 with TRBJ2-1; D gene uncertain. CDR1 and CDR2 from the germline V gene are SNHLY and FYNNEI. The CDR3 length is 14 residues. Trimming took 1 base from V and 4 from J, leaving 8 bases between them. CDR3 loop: CASSEGSLYNEQFF. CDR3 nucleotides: TGTGCCAGCAGTGAAGGGTCCTTGTACAATGAGCAGTTCTTC.

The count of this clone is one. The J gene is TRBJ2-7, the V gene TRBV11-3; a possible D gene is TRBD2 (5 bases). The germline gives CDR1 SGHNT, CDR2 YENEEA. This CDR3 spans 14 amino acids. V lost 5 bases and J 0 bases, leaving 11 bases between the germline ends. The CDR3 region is CASSPRRSSYEQYF. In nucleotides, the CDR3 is TGTGCCAGCAGCCCCCGGAGGAGCTCCTACGAGCAGTACTTC. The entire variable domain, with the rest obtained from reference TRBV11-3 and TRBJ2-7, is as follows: EAGVVQSPRYKIIEKKQPVAFWCNPISGHNTLYWYLQNLGQGPELLIRYENEEAVDDSQLPKDRFSAERLKGVDSTLKIQPAELGDSAVYLCASSPRRSSYEQYFGPGTRLTVT.

This chain's CDR3 is CASSQGDSLNTIYF. In nucleotides, the CDR3 is TGCGCCAGCAGCCAGGGGGACAGCCTAAACACCATATATTTT. The chain couples TRBV4-3 to TRBJ1-3, with 7 nucleotides matching TRBD1. The CDR3 loop spans 14 amino acids. Germline CDR1 and CDR2: LGHNA and YSLEER. The junction had 5 bases not matched to a gene; V was cut back by 3 bases and J by 6 bases.

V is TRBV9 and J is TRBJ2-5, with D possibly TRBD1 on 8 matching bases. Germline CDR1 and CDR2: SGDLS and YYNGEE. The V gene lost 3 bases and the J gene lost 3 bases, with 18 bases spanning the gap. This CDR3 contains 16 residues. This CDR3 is CASSGEAGQVKETQYF. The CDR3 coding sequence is TGTGCCAGCAGCGGAGAAGCGGGACAGGTAAAAGAGACCCAGTACTTC.

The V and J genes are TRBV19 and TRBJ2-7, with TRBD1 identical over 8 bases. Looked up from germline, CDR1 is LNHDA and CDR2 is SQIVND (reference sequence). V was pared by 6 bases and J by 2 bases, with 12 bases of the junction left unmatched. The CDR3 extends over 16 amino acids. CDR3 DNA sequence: TGTGCCAGTAGCGCTAAAGGCGGACAGGGCCCCTACGAGCAGTACTTC. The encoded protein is CASSAKGGQGPYEQYF.

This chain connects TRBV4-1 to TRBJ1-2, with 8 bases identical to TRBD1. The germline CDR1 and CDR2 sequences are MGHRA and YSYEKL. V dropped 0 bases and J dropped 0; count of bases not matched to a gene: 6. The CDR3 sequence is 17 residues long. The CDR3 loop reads CASSQDPLQGANYGYTF. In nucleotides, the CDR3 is TGCGCCAGCAGCCAAGACCCCCTACAGGGGGCTAACTATGGCTACACCTTC.

The CDR3 DNA reads as TGTGCCAGCAGCTTAGGTTTGGTAGGGAACAAGAGGTACAATGAGCAGTTCTTC. Residues: CASSLGLVGNKRYNEQFF. V and J are TRBV27 and TRBJ2-1; the D is unclear. V gave up 6 bases and J gave up 4 bases, with 25 bases separating them. The CDR3 is 18 residues long. Looked up from germline, CDR1 is MNHEY and CDR2 is SMNVEV (reference sequence).

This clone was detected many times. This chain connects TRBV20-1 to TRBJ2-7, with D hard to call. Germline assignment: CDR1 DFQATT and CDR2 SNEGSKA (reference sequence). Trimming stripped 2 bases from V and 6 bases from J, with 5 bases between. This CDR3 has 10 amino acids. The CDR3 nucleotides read TGCAGTGCTAGAATTGGCGAGCAGTACTTC. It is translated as CSARIGEQYF.

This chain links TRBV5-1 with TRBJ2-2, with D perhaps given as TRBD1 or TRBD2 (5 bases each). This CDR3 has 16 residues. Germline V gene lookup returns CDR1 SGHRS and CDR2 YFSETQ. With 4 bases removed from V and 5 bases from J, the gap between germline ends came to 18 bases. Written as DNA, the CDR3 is TGCGCCAGCAGCCAGGATGGGGGAAGTAGAACCGGGGAGCTGTTTTTT. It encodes CASSQDGGSRTGELFF.